This T cell receptor beta chain was captured by sequencing in a study of follicular helper T cells after annual influenza vaccination. Study in general: For some subjects, blood spans the 2013-2014, 2014-2015 and 2015-2016 annual vaccinations. Study-level findings and limits: Most later recoveries of Day 7 ICOS+CD38+ clones were ICOS-CD38- cTfh.

A note on this clone: Its matching antigen is unknown.

Time point specified: 2015-2016 season, 7 days after influenza vaccination. Adults received seasonal inactivated influenza vaccine, with sorted blood CD4 subsets sequenced before and after. Between roughly 35 and 100 mL of blood was drawn per time point. Only in-frame clones appear in the TCRdb table, and some are missing; sequencing was by immunoSEQ multiplex PCR. The data hold about 4,800 clones, with 83% observed a single time. The receptor's source is an adult who received the influenza vaccine. The input for sequencing was CXCR5+ CD38- circulating T follicular helper cells from blood, taken 7 days after influenza vaccination. Subset in this sample: circulating Tfh, non-naive CD4+CXCR5+PD-1+ (ICOS+CD38+ or ICOS-CD38-).

The CDR3 DNA reads as TGTGCCAGCTCACCTTCGTGGTCGGAGCTAGACACCATATATTTT. It encodes CASSPSWSELDTIYF. The rearrangement links TRBV18 to TRBJ1-3, with no clear D. CDR3 length equals 15 residues. The germline V and J ends were trimmed by 3 bases and 8 bases, with 17 bases remaining between them. Germline V gene data show CDR1 as KGHSH and CDR2 as LQKENI.